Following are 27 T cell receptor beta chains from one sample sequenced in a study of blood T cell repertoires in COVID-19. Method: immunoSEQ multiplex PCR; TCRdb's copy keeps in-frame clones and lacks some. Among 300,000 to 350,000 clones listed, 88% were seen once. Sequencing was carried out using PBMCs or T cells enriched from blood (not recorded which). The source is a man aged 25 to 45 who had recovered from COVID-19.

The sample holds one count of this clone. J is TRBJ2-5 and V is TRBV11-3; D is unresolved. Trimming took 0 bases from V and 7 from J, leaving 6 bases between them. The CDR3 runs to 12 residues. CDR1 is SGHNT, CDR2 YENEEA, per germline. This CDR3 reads CASSLDRGTQYF. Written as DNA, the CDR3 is TGTGCCAGCAGCTTAGATCGAGGGACCCAGTACTTC.

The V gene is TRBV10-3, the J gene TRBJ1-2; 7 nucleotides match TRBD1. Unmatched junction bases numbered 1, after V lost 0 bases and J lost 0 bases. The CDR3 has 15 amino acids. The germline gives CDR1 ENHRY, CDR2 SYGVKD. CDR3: CAISESGTANYGYTF. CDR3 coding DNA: TGTGCCATCAGTGAGTCAGGGACAGCTAACTATGGCTACACCTTC.

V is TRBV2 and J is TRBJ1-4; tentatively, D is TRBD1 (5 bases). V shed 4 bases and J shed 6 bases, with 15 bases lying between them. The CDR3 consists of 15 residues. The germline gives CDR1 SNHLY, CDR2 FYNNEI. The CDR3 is CASSAGGGSYEKLFF. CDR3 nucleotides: TGTGCCAGCAGTGCGGGGGGAGGGAGCTATGAAAAACTGTTTTTT.

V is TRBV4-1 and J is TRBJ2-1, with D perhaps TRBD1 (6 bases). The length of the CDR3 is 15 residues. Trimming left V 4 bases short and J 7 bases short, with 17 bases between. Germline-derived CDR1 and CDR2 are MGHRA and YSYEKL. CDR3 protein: CASSPGQRVQNEQFF. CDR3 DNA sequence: TGCGCCAGCAGCCCCGGACAGAGAGTACAGAATGAGCAGTTCTTC.

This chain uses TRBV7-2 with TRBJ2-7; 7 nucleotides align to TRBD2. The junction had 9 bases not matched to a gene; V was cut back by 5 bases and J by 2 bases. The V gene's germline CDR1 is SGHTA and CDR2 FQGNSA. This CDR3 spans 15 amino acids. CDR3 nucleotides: TGTGCCAGCAGCCCCCAGGGCGGGGGAGCCTACGAGCAGTACTTC. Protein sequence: CASSPQGGGAYEQYF.

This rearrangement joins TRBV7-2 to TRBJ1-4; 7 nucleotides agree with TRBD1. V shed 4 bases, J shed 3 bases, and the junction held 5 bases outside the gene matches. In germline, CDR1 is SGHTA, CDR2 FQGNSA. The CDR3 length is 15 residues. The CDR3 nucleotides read TGTGCCAGCAGCTGGCGACAGGGACCTAATGAAAAACTGTTTTTT. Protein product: CASSWRQGPNEKLFF.

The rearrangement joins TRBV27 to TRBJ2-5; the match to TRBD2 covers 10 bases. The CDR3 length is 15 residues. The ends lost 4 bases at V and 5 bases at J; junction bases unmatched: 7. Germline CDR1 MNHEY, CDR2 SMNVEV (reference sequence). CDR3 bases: TGTGCCAGCAGTTCGCTAGCGGGGGAGAAGGAGACCCAGTACTTC. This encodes CASSSLAGEKETQYF.

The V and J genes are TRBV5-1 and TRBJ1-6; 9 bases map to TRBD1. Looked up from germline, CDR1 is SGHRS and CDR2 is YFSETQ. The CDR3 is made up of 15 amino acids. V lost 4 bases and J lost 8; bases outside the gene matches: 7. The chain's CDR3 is CASSLTGGWDSPLHF. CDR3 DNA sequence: TGCGCCAGCAGCCTGACAGGGGGTTGGGATTCACCCCTCCACTTT.

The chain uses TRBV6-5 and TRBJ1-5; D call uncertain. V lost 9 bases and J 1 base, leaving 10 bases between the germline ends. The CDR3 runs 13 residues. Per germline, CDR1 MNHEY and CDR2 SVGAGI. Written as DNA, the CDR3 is TGTGCCAGTTCCCTGGCAAGCAATCAGCCCCAGCATTTT. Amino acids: CASSLASNQPQHF.

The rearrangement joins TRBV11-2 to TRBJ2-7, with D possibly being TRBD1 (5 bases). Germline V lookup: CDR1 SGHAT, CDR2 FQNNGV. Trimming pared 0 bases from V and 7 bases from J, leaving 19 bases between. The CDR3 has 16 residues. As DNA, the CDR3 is TGTGCCAGCAGCTTAGAGTTAGGGGCAGGGTACGGTGAGCAGTACTTC. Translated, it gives CASSLELGAGYGEQYF. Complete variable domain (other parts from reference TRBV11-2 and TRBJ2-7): EAGVAQSPRYKIIEKRQSVAFWCNPISGHATLYWYQQILGQGPKLLIQFQNNGVVDDSQLPKDRFSAERLKGVDSTLKIQPAKLEDSAVYLCASSLELGAGYGEQYFGPGTRLTVT.

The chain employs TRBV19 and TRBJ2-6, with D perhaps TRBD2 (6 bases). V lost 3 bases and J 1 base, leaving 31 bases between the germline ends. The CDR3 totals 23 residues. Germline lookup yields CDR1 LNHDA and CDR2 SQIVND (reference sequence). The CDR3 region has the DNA TGTGCCAGTAGTATGAACTTCAGGGAGGCAAGGGATTACGGCCTTTCTGGGGCCAACGTCCTGACTTTC. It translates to CASSMNFREARDYGLSGANVLTF.

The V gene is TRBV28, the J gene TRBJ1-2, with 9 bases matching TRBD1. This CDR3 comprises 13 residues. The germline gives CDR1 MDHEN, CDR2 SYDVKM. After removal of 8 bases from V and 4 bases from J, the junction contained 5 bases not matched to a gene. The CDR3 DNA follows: TGTGCCAGCCGCGAACAGGGGGCCTATGGCTACACCTTC. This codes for CASREQGAYGYTF.

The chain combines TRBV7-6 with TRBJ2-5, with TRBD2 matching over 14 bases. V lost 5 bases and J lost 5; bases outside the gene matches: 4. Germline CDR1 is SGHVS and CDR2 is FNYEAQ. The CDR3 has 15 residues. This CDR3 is CASSRRTSGRETQYF. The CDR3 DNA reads TGTGCCAGCAGCCGTCGGACTAGCGGGAGGGAGACCCAGTACTTC.

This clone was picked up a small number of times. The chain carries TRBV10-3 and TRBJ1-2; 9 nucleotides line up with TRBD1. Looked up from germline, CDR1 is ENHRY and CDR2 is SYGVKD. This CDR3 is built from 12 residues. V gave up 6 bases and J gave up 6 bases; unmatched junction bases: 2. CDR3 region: CAISRTGDGYTF. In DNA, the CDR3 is TGTGCCATCAGCAGGACAGGGGATGGCTACACCTTC.

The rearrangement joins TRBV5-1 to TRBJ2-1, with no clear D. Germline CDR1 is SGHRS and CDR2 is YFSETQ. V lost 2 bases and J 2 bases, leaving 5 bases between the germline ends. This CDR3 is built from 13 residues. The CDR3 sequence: CASSLQAYNEQFF. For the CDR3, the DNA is TGCGCCAGCAGCTTACAAGCCTACAATGAGCAGTTCTTC.

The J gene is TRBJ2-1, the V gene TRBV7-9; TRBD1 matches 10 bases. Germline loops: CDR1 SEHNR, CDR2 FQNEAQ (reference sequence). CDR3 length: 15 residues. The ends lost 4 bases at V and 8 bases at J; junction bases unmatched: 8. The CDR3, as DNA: TGTGCCAGCAGCTCACGGGACAGGGGACAGCATGAGCAGTTCTTC. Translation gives CASSSRDRGQHEQFF.

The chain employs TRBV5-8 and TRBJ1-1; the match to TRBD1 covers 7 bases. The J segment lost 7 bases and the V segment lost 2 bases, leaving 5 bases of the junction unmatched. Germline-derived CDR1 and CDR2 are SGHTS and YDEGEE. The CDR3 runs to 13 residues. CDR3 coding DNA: TGTGCCAGCAGCTTCGTCCGGGACAGTGAAGCTTTCTTT. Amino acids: CASSFVRDSEAFF.

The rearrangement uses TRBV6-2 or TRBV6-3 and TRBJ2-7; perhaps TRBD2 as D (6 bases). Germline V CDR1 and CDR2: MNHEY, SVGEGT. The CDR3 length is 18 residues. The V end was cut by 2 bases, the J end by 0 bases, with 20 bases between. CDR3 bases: TGTGCCAGCAGTTACGGAGGAACGGGACTCAGGAGCTCCTACGAGCAGTACTTC. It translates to CASSYGGTGLRSSYEQYF.

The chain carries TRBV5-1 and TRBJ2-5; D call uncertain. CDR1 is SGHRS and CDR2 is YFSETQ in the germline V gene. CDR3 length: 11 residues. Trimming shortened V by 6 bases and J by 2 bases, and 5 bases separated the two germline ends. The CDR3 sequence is CASTGQETQYF. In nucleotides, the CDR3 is TGCGCCAGCACAGGTCAAGAGACCCAGTACTTC.

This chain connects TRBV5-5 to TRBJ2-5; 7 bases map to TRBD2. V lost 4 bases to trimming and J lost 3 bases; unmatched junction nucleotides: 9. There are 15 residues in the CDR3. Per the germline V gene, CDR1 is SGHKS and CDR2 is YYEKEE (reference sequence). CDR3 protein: CASSRIGGSEETQYF. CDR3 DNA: TGTGCCAGCAGCCGGATCGGGGGGTCGGAAGAGACCCAGTACTTC.

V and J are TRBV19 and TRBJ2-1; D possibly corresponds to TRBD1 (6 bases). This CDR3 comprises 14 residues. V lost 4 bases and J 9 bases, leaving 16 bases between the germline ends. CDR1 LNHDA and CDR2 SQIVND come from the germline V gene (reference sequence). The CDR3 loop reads CASSRGTTGIEQFF. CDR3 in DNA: TGTGCCAGTAGTAGGGGAACCACAGGGATTGAGCAGTTCTTC.

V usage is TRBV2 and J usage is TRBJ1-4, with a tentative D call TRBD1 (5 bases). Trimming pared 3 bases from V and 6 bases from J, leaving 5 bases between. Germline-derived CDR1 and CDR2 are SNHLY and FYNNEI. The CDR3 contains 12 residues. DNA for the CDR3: TGTGCCAGCAGTGACAGGGATGAAAAACTGTTTTTT. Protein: CASSDRDEKLFF. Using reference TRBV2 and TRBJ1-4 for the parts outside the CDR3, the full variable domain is EPEVTQTPSHQVTQMGQEVILRCVPISNHLYFYWYRQILGQKVEFLVSFYNNEISEKSEIFDDQFSVERPDGSNFTLKIRSTKLEDSAMYFCASSDRDEKLFFGSGTQLSVL.

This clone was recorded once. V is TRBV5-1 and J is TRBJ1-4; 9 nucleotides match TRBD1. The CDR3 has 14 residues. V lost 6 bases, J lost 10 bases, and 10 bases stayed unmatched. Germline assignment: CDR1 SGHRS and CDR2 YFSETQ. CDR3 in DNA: TGCGCCAGCATAACCACAGGGGGCAAGGGAAAACTGTTTTTT. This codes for CASITTGGKGKLFF.

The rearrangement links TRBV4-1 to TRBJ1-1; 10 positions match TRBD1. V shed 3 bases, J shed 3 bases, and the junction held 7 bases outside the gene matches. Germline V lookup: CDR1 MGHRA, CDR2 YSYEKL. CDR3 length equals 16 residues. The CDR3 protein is CASSQPSGQGYTEAFF. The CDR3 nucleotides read TGCGCCAGCAGCCAGCCTTCGGGACAGGGGTACACTGAAGCTTTCTTT.

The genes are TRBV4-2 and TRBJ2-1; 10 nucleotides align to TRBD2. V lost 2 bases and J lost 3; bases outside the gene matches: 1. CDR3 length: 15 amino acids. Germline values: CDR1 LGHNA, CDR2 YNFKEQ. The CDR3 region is CASSQLAGVYNEQFF. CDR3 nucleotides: TGTGCCAGCAGCCAACTAGCGGGGGTCTACAATGAGCAGTTCTTC.

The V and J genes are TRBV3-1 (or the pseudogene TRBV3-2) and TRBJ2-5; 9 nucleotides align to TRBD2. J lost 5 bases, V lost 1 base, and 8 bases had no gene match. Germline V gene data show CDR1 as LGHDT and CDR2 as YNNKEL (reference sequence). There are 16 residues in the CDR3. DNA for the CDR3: TGTGCCAGCAGCCAAGTTGCGGGGGGGGCCCGGGAGACCCAGTACTTC. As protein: CASSQVAGGARETQYF.

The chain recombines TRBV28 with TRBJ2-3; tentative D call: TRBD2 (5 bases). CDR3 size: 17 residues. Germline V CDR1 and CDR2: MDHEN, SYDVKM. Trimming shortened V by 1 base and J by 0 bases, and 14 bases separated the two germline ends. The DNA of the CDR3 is TGTGCCAGCAGTTTATATGAGCTAGCTATTAGCACAGATACGCAGTATTTT. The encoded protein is CASSLYELAISTDTQYF. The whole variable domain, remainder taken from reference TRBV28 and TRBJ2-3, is DVKVTQSSRYLVKRTGEKVFLECVQDMDHENMFWYRQDPGLGLRLIYFSYDVKMKEKGDIPEGYSVSREKKERFSLILESASTNQTSMYLCASSLYELAISTDTQYFGPGTRLTVL.